One sample yielded the 4 T cell receptor beta chains listed below, sequenced in a study of T cells in Graves' hyperthyroidism and ophthalmopathy. Amplified TCR beta CDR3 regions came from RNA transcripts. TCR CDR3 underwent first-round RT-PCR with the HTBI primer set. TCRdb independently ran MiXCR on the multiplex PCR reads; one entry per CDR3 protein. The data contain hundreds of thousands of distinct CDR3 sequences, approximately 14% of them singletons. Sequencing was done on a sample of blood. Source of these receptors: a woman aged 40 to 55 with Graves' ophthalmopathy.

The sample holds many counts of this clonotype. The V call is TRBV6-2 or TRBV6-3, the J call TRBJ2-7; D is uncertain. The V end was cut by 2 bases, the J end by 7 bases, with 12 bases between. The CDR3 is 13 residues long. Germline V gene sequence: CDR1 MNHEY, CDR2 SVGEGT. CDR3 in amino acids: CASSYPRTREQYF. The CDR3 bases are TGTGCCAGCAGTTACCCAAGGACGAGGGAGCAGTACTTC.

Many counts were recorded for this clonotype. The rearrangement joins TRBV30 to TRBJ1-1; D possibly corresponds to TRBD1 (6 bases). V shed 0 bases and J shed 4 bases, with 21 bases lying between them. This CDR3 has 17 residues. Germline V lookup: CDR1 GTSNPN, CDR2 SVGIG (reference sequence). CDR3 DNA: TGTGCCTGGAGTGTGACGCGAGTCTCAGGGGATGGCACTGAAGCTTTCTTT. Residues: CAWSVTRVSGDGTEAFF. The full variable domain, its missing parts supplied by reference TRBV30 and TRBJ1-1, is SQTIHQWPATLVQPVGSPLSLECTVEGTSNPNLYWYRQAAGRGLQLLFYSVGIGQISSEVPQNLSASRPQDRQFILSSKKLLLSDSGFYLCAWSVTRVSGDGTEAFFGQGTRLTVV.

The chain uses TRBV18 and TRBJ2-2, with D perhaps matching TRBD1 (6 bases). Trimming shortened V by 7 bases and J by 5 bases, and 17 bases separated the two germline ends. This CDR3 is built from 15 residues. The V gene's germline CDR1 is KGHSH and CDR2 LQKENI. The DNA for the CDR3 is TGTGCCAGCTTAGACAAGGACAGCACAACCGGGGAGCTGTTTTTT. It encodes CASLDKDSTTGELFF.

V is TRBV4-3 and J is TRBJ1-2; D is ambiguous. Germline V gene lookup returns CDR1 LGHNA and CDR2 YSLEER. V was shortened by 0 bases and J by 4 bases, with 9 bases between the two germline ends. The CDR3 spans 14 residues. Written as DNA, the CDR3 is TGCGCCAGCAGCCAAGATTTGGTGGGCTATGGCTACACCTTC. It translates to CASSQDLVGYGYTF.